Listed below are T cell receptor beta chains from one sample, sequenced in a study of blood T cells in healthy people across ages. TCRdb ran MiXCR on the 5' RACE reads and lists one entry per CDR3 protein. The sample carries 660,000 or so distinct CDR3 sequences, roughly 58% recorded once. Sequencing used blood. The source is a man in his sixties in good health. Each CDR3 is given with its conserved first and last residue. Fields, in order: D gene, J gene, V gene, clone size, CDR3 protein, CDR3 DNA. The D gene is left open where the match is weak. The listing skips clone size in some rows; elsewhere it reads once, few, many or a size class.

D: .; J: TRBJ2-1; V: TRBV6-5; size: .; CDR3: CASRELSGGTYNEQFF; DNA: TGTGCCAGCAGAGAGCTTTCGGGGGGCACCTACAATGAGCAGTTCTTC
D: .; J: TRBJ2-7; V: TRBV29-1; size: once; CDR3: CSVGDSTFHEQYF; DNA: TGCAGCGTGGGGGACTCCACGTTCCACGAGCAGTACTTC
D: TRBD1; J: TRBJ2-5; V: TRBV20-1; size: .; CDR3: CSARVEDRDQETQYF; DNA: TGCAGTGCTAGAGTTGAGGACAGGGACCAAGAGACCCAGTACTTC
D: .; J: TRBJ2-7; V: TRBV20-1; size: few; CDR3: CSAPRPPGGEQYF; DNA: TGCAGTGCTCCCCGACCCCCCGGCGGAGAGCAGTACTTC
D: TRBD2; J: TRBJ2-3; V: TRBV28; size: .; CDR3: CASSSSPGLGTLTDTQYF; DNA: TGTGCCAGCAGTTCTTCCCCGGGACTAGGGACCCTCACAGATACGCAGTATTTT
D: TRBD2; J: TRBJ2-3; V: TRBV27; size: few; CDR3: CASSLRGGFPADTQYF; DNA: TGTGCCAGCAGTTTGCGGGGGGGTTTCCCCGCAGATACGCAGTATTTT
D: TRBD1; J: TRBJ1-4; V: TRBV7-2; size: .; CDR3: CASSLAGDSNEKLFF; DNA: TGTGCCAGCAGCTTAGCGGGGGACAGTAATGAAAAACTGTTTTTT
D: .; J: TRBJ2-1; V: TRBV7-2; size: medium-sized; CDR3: CASSRQGNNEQFF; DNA: TGTGCCAGCAGCCGCCAGGGCAACAATGAGCAGTTCTTC
D: .; J: TRBJ2-1; V: TRBV6-1; size: .; CDR3: CASWKGPSDRGEQFF; DNA: TGTGCCAGCTGGAAGGGGCCCTCGGACCGAGGTGAGCAGTTCTTC
D: TRBD1; J: TRBJ2-4; V: TRBV5-1; size: .; CDR3: CASSSSDRENIQYF; DNA: TGCGCCAGCAGCTCATCGGACAGGGAAAACATTCAGTACTTC
D: TRBD1; J: TRBJ2-7; V: TRBV20-1; size: few; CDR3: CSARDRDREANEQYF; DNA: TGCAGTGCTAGAGACCGGGACAGGGAGGCCAACGAGCAGTACTTC
D: .; J: TRBJ2-5; V: TRBV11-2; size: .; CDR3: CASSLGIPETQYF; DNA: TGTGCCAGCAGCTTAGGGATTCCAGAGACCCAGTACTTC
D: TRBD1; J: TRBJ2-1; V: TRBV28; size: .; CDR3: CASTLKDRYNEQFF; DNA: TGTGCCAGCACCCTAAAGGACAGGTACAATGAGCAGTTCTTC
D: .; J: TRBJ2-5; V: TRBV5-1; size: many; CDR3: CASSSGVAVQETQYF; DNA: TGCGCCAGCAGCTCGGGCGTGGCGGTTCAAGAGACCCAGTACTTC
D: .; J: TRBJ2-7; V: TRBV5-1; size: .; CDR3: CASSPRQTTSYEQYF; DNA: TGCGCCAGCAGCCCCAGACAAACTACCTCCTACGAGCAGTACTTC
D: .; J: TRBJ2-5; V: TRBV6-4; size: .; CDR3: CASSEEGGRRETQYF; DNA: TGTGCCAGCAGTGAAGAGGGGGGTCGGCGAGAGACCCAGTACTTC
D: .; J: TRBJ2-7; V: TRBV4-1; size: .; CDR3: CASSQDGQGYYEQYF; DNA: TGCGCCAGCAGCCAAGATGGGCAGGGATACTACGAGCAGTACTTC
D: .; J: TRBJ2-3; V: TRBV9; size: .; CDR3: CASSAGLPADTQYF; DNA: TGTGCCAGCAGTGCGGGACTCCCCGCAGATACGCAGTATTTT